This T cell receptor (beta chain) was captured in a study of blood T cells in healthy people across ages. Germline values: CDR1 DFQATT, CDR2 SNEGSKA (reference sequence). This CDR3 contains 16 residues. V shed 6 bases and J shed 2 bases, with 21 bases lying between them. For the second PCR, which ran for roughly 6 to 12 cycles, a sample-barcoded 5' primer and a J-beta primer mix were used. Via MiXCR, TCRdb re-called the 5' RACE reads, giving one row per CDR3 protein. The sample shows some 750,000 distinct CDR3 sequences, about 20% of them seen only once. Input material: blood. This TCR came from a man between 65 and 85 years old in good health. This chain uses TRBV20-1 with TRBJ2-3, with D possibly TRBD2 on 6 matching bases. CDR3 nucleotides: TGCAGTGCCAGTGGACGGAGGGCTAGTATCACAGATACGCAGTATTTT. It yields the protein CSASGRRASITDTQYF.